This note documents a single TCR beta chain sequence. The data originate from a study of blood T cell repertoires in COVID-19. As for the study in general: Both acute and convalescent COVID-19 samples were obtained from the United States, Italy and Spain.

Trimming cost V 3 bases and J 0 bases, with 6 bases left between them. Germline V CDR1 and CDR2: LGHNA, YSLEER. CDR3 length equals 15 residues. As processed by the authors: Counts of nucleated cells, estimated from reference gene primer amplification, were obtained. Some clones are missing from TCRdb's copy, which holds only in-frame ones; the method was immunoSEQ multiplex PCR. That table furnishes V, J and clone size, whereas the DNA furnished D and trimming. The sample has roughly 250,000 clones, about 80% seen once. The clonotype comes from an elderly woman with acute or convalescent COVID-19. The sample consisted of peripheral blood. The chain carries TRBV4-3 and TRBJ1-6; D is uncertain. The CDR3 DNA reads TGCGCCAGCAGCCAGGGGAGCTCCTATAATTCACCCCTCCACTTT. Translation: CASSQGSSYNSPLHF.